The clone carrying this TCR beta chain was found many times. TCRdb re-analysed the 5' RACE reads in MiXCR, keeping a single row per CDR3 protein. This sample has some 150,000 distinct CDR3 sequences, with about an eighth found just once. This sample was taken from a study of CD8 T cells in ankylosing spondylitis. V was cut by 1 base and J by 0 bases, with 6 bases left in between. Germline V CDR1 and CDR2: SGHTA, FQGNSA. This CDR3 comprises 14 residues. The sequence derives from a female donor with ankylosing spondylitis or in good health (not recorded which). The chain is built from TRBV7-2 and TRBJ1-1, with unresolved D. Source material: blood, either unsorted or a sorted T cell fraction (not recorded which). CDR3 in DNA: TGTGCCAGCAGCTTAGTGGGAATGAACACTGAAGCTTTCTTT. Protein product: CASSLVGMNTEAFF.